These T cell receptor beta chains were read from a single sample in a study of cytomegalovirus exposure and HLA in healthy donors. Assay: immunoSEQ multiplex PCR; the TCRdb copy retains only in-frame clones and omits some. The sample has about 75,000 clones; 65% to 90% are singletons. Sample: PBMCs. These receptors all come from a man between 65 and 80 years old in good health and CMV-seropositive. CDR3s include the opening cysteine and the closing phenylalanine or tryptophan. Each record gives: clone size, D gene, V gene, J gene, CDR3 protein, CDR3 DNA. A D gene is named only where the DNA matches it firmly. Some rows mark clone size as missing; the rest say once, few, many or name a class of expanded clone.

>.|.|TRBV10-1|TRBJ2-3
CASSEPQGRTTDTQYF
TGCGCCAGCAGTGAGCCTCAGGGGCGAACCACAGATACGCAGTATTTT
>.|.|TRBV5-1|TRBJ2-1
CASSVLAGNEQFF
TGCGCCAGCAGCGTACTAGCTGGGAATGAGCAGTTCTTC
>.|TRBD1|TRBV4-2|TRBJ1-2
CASSQGQGAKLSGYTF
TGTGCCAGCAGCCAGGGACAGGGGGCAAAGCTTAGCGGCTACACCTTC
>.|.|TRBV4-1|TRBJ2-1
CASSQALRGVAYNEQFF
TGCGCCAGCAGCCAGGCCCTCCGGGGTGTGGCCTACAATGAGCAGTTCTTC
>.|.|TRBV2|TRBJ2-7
CASRPQGFEQYF
TGTGCCAGCCGACCCCAGGGGTTCGAGCAGTACTTC
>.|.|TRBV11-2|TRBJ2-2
CASSLVGGTGELFF
TGTGCCAGCAGCTTGGTAGGGGGCACCGGGGAGCTGTTTTTT
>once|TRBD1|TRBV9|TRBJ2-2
CASSGQGVGAGELFF
TGTGCCAGCAGCGGACAGGGTGTCGGTGCCGGGGAGCTGTTTTTT
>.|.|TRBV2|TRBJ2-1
CASREDSGDYNEQFF
TGTGCCAGCAGGGAGGACAGTGGGGACTACAATGAGCAGTTCTTC
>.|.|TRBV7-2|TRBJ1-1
CASSLMLTGNTEAFF
TGTGCCAGCAGCCTAATGTTGACAGGGAACACTGAAGCTTTCTTT
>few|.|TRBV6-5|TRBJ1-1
CASSHGAEAFF
TGTGCCAGCAGTCACGGTGCTGAAGCTTTCTTT
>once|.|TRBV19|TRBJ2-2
CASRSTSYTGELFF
TGTGCCAGTAGAAGTACTTCCTACACCGGGGAGCTGTTTTTT
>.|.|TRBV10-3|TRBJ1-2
CAISDPPRNYGYTF
TGTGCCATCAGTGATCCGCCGCGGAACTATGGCTACACCTTC
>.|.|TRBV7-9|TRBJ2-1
CASSYLTGDYNEQFF
TGTGCCAGCAGCTATCTGACGGGGGACTACAATGAGCAGTTCTTC
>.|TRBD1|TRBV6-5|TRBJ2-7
CASSSMTGNSYEQYF
TGTGCCAGCAGCTCAATGACAGGGAACTCCTACGAGCAGTACTTC
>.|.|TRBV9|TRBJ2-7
CASSVGGNRNEQYF
TGTGCCAGCAGCGTAGGCGGGAACAGGAACGAGCAGTACTTC
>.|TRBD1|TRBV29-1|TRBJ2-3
CSVEAGQGWGTDTQYF
TGCAGCGTTGAAGCGGGACAGGGGTGGGGGACAGATACGCAGTATTTT
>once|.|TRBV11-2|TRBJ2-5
CASSLDQVAVRETQYF
TGTGCCAGCAGCTTAGATCAGGTAGCGGTGAGGGAGACCCAGTACTTC
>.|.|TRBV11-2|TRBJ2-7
CASSLWGSQTYEQYF
TGTGCCAGCAGTCTTTGGGGCAGCCAAACCTACGAGCAGTACTTC
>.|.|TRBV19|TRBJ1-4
CATKTSATNEKLFF
TGTGCCACCAAGACTTCTGCAACTAATGAAAAACTGTTTTTT
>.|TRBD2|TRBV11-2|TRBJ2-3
CASSLGLAGGVADTQYF
TGTGCCAGCAGCCTGGGGCTAGCGGGAGGGGTCGCAGATACGCAGTATTTT
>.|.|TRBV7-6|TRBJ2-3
CASSREAWIGGETQYF
TGTGCCAGCAGCCGAGAGGCGTGGATAGGGGGGGAGACGCAGTATTTT
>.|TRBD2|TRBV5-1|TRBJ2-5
CASSAGASGGQETQYF
TGCGCCAGTTCCGCAGGAGCTAGCGGGGGCCAAGAGACCCAGTACTTC
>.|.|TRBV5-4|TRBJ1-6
CASSLEGAGVSPLHF
TGTGCCAGCAGCTTGGAGGGCGCAGGGGTTTCACCCCTCCACTTT
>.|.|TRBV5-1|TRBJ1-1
CASSRGNTEAFF
TGCGCCAGCTCCAGGGGGAACACTGAAGCTTTCTTT
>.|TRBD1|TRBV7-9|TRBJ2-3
CASSATGTGGTDTQYF
TGTGCCAGCAGCGCTACCGGGACAGGGGGAACAGATACGCAGTATTTT
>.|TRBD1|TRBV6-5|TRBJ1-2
CASSSDPDRTGYTF
TGTGCCAGCAGTTCCGACCCGGACAGGACAGGCTACACCTTC
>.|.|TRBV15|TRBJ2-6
CATSRGGNGANVLTF
TGTGCCACCAGCAGAGGCGGGAATGGGGCCAACGTCCTGACTTTC
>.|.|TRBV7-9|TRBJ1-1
CASSSDTGRSEAFF
TGTGCCAGCAGCTCGGACACCGGAAGGTCTGAAGCTTTCTTT
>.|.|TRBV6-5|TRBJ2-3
CASQSAGATDTQYF
TGTGCCAGCCAATCGGCGGGGGCCACAGATACGCAGTATTTT
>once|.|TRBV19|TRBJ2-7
CASSGVGVSYEQYF
TGTGCCAGTAGTGGGGTAGGGGTCTCCTACGAGCAGTACTTC
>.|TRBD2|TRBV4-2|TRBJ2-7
CASSPGGLAGGRDYEQYF
TGTGCCAGCAGCCCAGGAGGGCTAGCGGGAGGTAGGGACTACGAGCAGTACTTC
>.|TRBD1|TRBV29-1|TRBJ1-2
CSVDGTGGGYGYTF
TGCAGCGTTGATGGGACAGGGGGTGGCTATGGCTACACCTTC
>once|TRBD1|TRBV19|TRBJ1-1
CASTETGGGTEAFF
TGTGCCAGTACCGAAACAGGGGGTGGCACTGAAGCTTTCTTT
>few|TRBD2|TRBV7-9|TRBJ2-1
CASSRASGSYNEQFF
TGTGCCAGCAGCCGAGCGAGCGGGAGTTACAATGAGCAGTTCTTC
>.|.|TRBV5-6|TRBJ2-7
CASSNYGSSYEQYF
TGTGCCAGCAGCAACTACGGGTCCTCCTACGAGCAGTACTTC
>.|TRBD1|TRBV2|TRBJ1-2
CASSLGQGTYGYTF
TGTGCCAGCAGTCTAGGACAGGGGACCTATGGCTACACCTTC
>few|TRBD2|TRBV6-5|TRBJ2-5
CASSYSGGGEKTQYF
TGTGCCAGCAGTTACTCGGGCGGGGGGGAAAAGACCCAGTACTTC
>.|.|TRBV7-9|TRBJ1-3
CASSLERAGAGNTIYF
TGTGCCAGCAGCTTAGAACGAGCCGGGGCTGGAAACACCATATATTTT
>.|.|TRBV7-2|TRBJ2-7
CASSPSGDSAYEQYF
TGTGCCAGCAGCCCCTCGGGGGACAGCGCCTACGAGCAGTACTTC
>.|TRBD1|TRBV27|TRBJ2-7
CASREKGQGHYEQYF
TGTGCCAGCAGGGAAAAGGGACAGGGTCACTACGAGCAGTACTTC
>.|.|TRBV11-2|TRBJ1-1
CASSLARSLNTEAFF
TGTGCCAGCAGCTTAGCCAGGTCTCTGAACACTGAAGCTTTCTTT
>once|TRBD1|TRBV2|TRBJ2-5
CASTRDRGRGGETQYF
TGTGCCAGCACCCGGGACAGGGGGCGCGGGGGAGAGACCCAGTACTTC
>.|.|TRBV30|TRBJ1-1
CAWAGLAGTEAFF
TGTGCCTGGGCTGGTTTGGCAGGCACTGAAGCTTTCTTT
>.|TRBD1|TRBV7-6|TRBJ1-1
CASSLGQGSTEAFF
TGTGCCAGCAGCTTAGGACAGGGGAGCACTGAAGCTTTCTTT
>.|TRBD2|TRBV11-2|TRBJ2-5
CASSLGLAGQETQYF
TGTGCCAGCAGCTTAGGTCTAGCGGGACAAGAGACCCAGTACTTC
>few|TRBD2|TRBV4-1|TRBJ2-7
CASSSTGTSVSYEQYF
TGCGCCAGCAGCTCAACCGGGACTAGCGTCTCCTACGAGCAGTACTTC
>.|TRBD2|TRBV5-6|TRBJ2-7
CASSRTSAYEQYF
TGTGCCAGCAGCAGAACTAGCGCCTACGAGCAGTACTTC
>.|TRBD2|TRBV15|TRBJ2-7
CATSSSGTSVYEQYF
TGTGCCACCAGCAGTTCCGGGACTAGCGTCTACGAGCAGTACTTC
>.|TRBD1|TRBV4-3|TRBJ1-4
CASSQDRQGAEKLFF
TGCGCCAGCAGCCAAGATAGGCAGGGGGCCGAAAAACTGTTTTTT
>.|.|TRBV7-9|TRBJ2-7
CASSSYSDEQYF
TGTGCCAGCAGCTCGTACAGTGACGAGCAGTACTTC
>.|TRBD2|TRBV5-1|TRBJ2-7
CASSLSSGRIYEQYF
TGCGCCAGCAGCTTGAGTAGCGGGAGGATCTACGAGCAGTACTTC
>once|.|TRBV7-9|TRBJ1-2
CASSLGAGQGYTF
TGTGCCAGCAGCTTAGGGGCAGGGCAAGGCTACACCTTC
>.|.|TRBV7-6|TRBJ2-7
CASSLFQGNEQYF
TGTGCCAGCAGCTTATTTCAGGGGAACGAGCAGTACTTC
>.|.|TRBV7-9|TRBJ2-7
CASSQEGVGRYEQYF
TGTGCCAGCAGCCAAGAGGGGGTGGGTCGGTACGAGCAGTACTTC
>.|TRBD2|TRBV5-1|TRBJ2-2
CASSLEPSGSAGELFF
TGCGCCAGCAGCTTGGAGCCTAGCGGGAGTGCTGGGGAGCTGTTTTTT